One sample yielded the 6 T cell receptor beta chains listed below, sequenced in a study of response to subunit inactivated influenza vaccine (dated by TCRdb to 2016 to 2019). The time point tag for this specimen amounts to: approximately 40 days after influenza vaccine administration. The library was obtained by RT-PCR. Sequenced using an Illumina HiSeq 2500. TCRdb reanalyzed the raw reads on its own, using fastp at Q25 for trimming and MiXCR for clone calling, and kept in-frame beta chains. Entries that share a CDR3 protein sequence are merged under the most common genes and DNA. The sample includes approximately 530,000 distinct CDR3 sequences, with 10% to 15% observed a single time. Under 15% of the sample belongs to the ten largest clones. Material: PBMCs from blood, obtained roughly 6 weeks after vaccination. These receptors came from a man aged 50-59 years who received an inactivated influenza vaccine. Donor details come from another sample of the same person, matched by shared clones.

A few counts support this clonotype. The CDR3 loop reads CASSLRTGGADTQYF. In DNA form, the CDR3 reads TGTGCCAGCAGCTTACGGACAGGGGGAGCAGATACGCAGTATTTT. V gene TRBV7-9 combines with J gene TRBJ2-3; TRBD1 matches 10 bases. The J segment lost 4 bases and the V segment lost 2 bases, leaving 3 bases of the junction unmatched. The CDR3 contains 15 residues. The germline gives CDR1 SEHNR, CDR2 FQNEAQ (reference sequence).

This clonotype was seen at least ten times. The V gene is TRBV20-1, the J gene TRBJ2-7; 14 bases line up with TRBD2. CDR1 is DFQATT and CDR2 is SNEGSKA in the germline V gene (reference sequence). The CDR3 runs to 14 residues. The V gene end was trimmed by 5 bases and the J gene end by 4 bases; junction bases not matched to a gene: 4. CDR3: CSAGLAGGGYEQYF. The CDR3 nucleotides read TGCAGTGCTGGACTAGCGGGAGGTGGTTACGAGCAGTACTTC.

This chain uses TRBV27 with TRBJ2-2; 7 bases agree with TRBD2. Looked up from germline, CDR1 is MNHEY and CDR2 is SMNVEV (reference sequence). The CDR3 totals 15 residues. V was pared by 2 bases and J by 6 bases, with 6 bases of the junction left unmatched. CDR3 sequence: CASSLGGRSAGELFF. DNA of the CDR3: TGTGCCAGCAGTTTAGGCGGGAGATCCGCCGGGGAGCTGTTTTTT.

J is TRBJ2-7 and V is TRBV28; a possible D gene is TRBD1 (5 bases). Trimming took 4 bases from V and 5 from J, leaving 9 bases between them. CDR3 length: 12 amino acids. Germline V gene data show CDR1 as MDHEN and CDR2 as SYDVKM. The CDR3 here is CASSYTRDEQYF. The CDR3 DNA follows: TGTGCCAGCAGTTATACCAGGGACGAGCAGTACTTC.

This clonotype was counted at least ten times. The chain has TRBV12-3 or TRBV12-4 and TRBJ2-7, with 7 positions matching TRBD2. This CDR3 region has 14 residues. Trimming cost V 0 bases and J 5 bases; bases outside gene matches: 4. DNA of the CDR3: TGTGCCAGCAGTTTAGCCGGGGGGAGGGACGAGCAGTACTTC. Translated: CASSLAGGRDEQYF.

The V gene is TRBV11-3, the J gene TRBJ2-7; D not resolved. CDR1 SGHNT and CDR2 YENEEA come from the germline V gene. V was trimmed by 0 bases and J by 2 bases, leaving 8 bases between them. This CDR3 spans 14 amino acids. The CDR3, as DNA: TGTGCCAGCAGCTTAGATCAGATTACCTACGAGCAGTACTTC. Protein sequence: CASSLDQITYEQYF.